Sequencing of this TCR beta chain was carried out in a study of shared clonotypes between healthy human individuals. Findings and limits, study-wide: Larger estimated richness was generally seen in naive subsets than in memory subsets.

The study ran the assay at deep level. Only in-frame clones appear in the TCRdb table, and some are missing; sequencing was by immunoSEQ multiplex PCR. The data show millions of clones, 85% to 95% seen once. In germline, CDR1 is MNHEY, CDR2 SMNVEV (reference sequence). The CDR3 extends over 16 amino acids. Trimming at V came to 4 bases and at J to 6 bases, leaving 11 bases not matched to a gene. This clone was seen more than once but under ten times. Its cognate antigen is unknown. The sequencing sample was made of naive CD4+ T cells sorted from blood. Documented subset: CD45RA+ positively selected. The genes are TRBV27 and TRBJ1-2; 10 positions agree with TRBD1. The clonotype comes from a man between 18 and 29 years old in good health. In DNA form, the CDR3 reads TGTGCCAGCAGTTCAGGACAGGGGGGGCAACGGGATGGCTACACCTTC. This codes for CASSSGQGGQRDGYTF.